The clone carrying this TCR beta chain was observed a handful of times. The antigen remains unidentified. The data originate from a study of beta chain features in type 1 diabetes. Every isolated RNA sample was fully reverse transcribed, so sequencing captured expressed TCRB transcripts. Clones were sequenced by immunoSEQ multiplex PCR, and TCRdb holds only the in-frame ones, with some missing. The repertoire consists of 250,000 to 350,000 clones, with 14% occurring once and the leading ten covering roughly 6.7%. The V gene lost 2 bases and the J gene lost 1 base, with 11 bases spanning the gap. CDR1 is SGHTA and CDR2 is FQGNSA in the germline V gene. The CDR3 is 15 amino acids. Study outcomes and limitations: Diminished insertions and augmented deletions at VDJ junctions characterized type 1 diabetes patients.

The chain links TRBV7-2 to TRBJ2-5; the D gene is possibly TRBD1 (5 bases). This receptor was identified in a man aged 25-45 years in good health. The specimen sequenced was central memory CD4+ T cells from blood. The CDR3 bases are TGTGCCAGCAGCTTATCAACAGGTAGCCAAGAGACCCAGTACTTC. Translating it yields CASSLSTGSQETQYF.